This is a list of T cell receptor beta chains from one sample in a study of blood T cell repertoires in COVID-19. Produced via immunoSEQ multiplex PCR; TCRdb's table is partial and in-frame only. This table holds about 190,000 clones, around 89% found once. The sequenced sample was peripheral blood. All receptors come from a man aged 45-65 years with acute or convalescent COVID-19. The CDR3 runs from the conserved cysteine through the conserved F or W. A D gene is named only where the DNA matches it firmly. Clone size is stated in some rows and not others, as once, few, many or a class when expanded.

D gene	clone size	V gene	J gene	CDR3 protein	CDR3 DNA
TRBD1	-	TRBV5-1	TRBJ2-5	CASSLAGQGSMETQYF	TGCGCCAGCAGCTTGGCGGGACAGGGGAGTATGGAGACCCAGTACTTC
TRBD1	few	TRBV5-1	TRBJ1-6	CASSARDSDNSPLHF	TGCGCCAGCAGCGCCCGGGACAGCGATAATTCACCCCTCCACTTT
-	-	TRBV4-1	TRBJ2-3	CASSQGTSSTDTQYF	TGCGCCAGCAGCCAAGGGACTTCTAGCACAGATACGCAGTATTTT
-	-	TRBV6-5	TRBJ1-2	CASSYGSDLRRDGYTF	TGTGCCAGCAGTTACGGTAGTGACCTCCGGAGGGATGGCTACACCTTC
-	-	TRBV30	TRBJ1-1	CAWSDSYSPEAFF	TGTGCCTGGAGTGACAGTTATTCCCCTGAAGCTTTCTTT
TRBD1	-	TRBV18	TRBJ2-7	CASSPRDSSYEQYF	TGTGCCAGCTCACCAAGGGACAGCTCCTACGAGCAGTACTTC
-	-	TRBV9	TRBJ1-3	CASSPSGGNTIYF	TGTGCCAGCAGCCCCAGCGGGGGAAACACCATATATTTT
-	-	TRBV18	TRBJ1-1	CASSPDWGGMNTEAFF	TGTGCCAGCTCACCCGATTGGGGGGGGATGAACACTGAAGCTTTCTTT
TRBD1	-	TRBV5-8	TRBJ2-1	CASRETGVQLWEQFF	TGTGCCAGCAGGGAGACAGGGGTACAACTTTGGGAGCAGTTCTTC
TRBD2	-	TRBV24-1	TRBJ2-1	CATSEAGGGVNEQFF	TGTGCCACCAGTGAGGCGGGCGGGGGAGTAAATGAGCAGTTCTTC
-	once	TRBV24-1	TRBJ1-5	CATSDSRLRDKRNQPQHF	TGTGCCACCAGTGATTCGCGCCTCCGGGACAAACGCAATCAGCCCCAGCATTTT
TRBD2	-	TRBV6-6	TRBJ2-4	CASSYAQTGGDIQYF	TGTGCCAGCAGTTACGCACAGACCGGGGGGGACATTCAGTACTTC
TRBD1	-	TRBV5-1	TRBJ1-1	CASSERTGGRTEAFF	TGCGCCAGCAGCGAACGAACAGGGGGCCGGACTGAAGCTTTCTTT
-	-	TRBV11-2	TRBJ2-3	CASSHTDTQYF	TGTGCCAGCAGCCACACAGATACGCAGTATTTT
-	once	TRBV7-9	TRBJ1-1	CASSLGRSNTEAFF	TGTGCCAGCAGCTTAGGTAGATCTAACACTGAAGCTTTCTTT
-	-	TRBV9	TRBJ2-2	CASSVQTSRAGELFF	TGTGCCAGCAGCGTCCAGACTAGTAGGGCCGGGGAGCTGTTTTTT
-	-	TRBV14	TRBJ2-1	CASSQVVLVSTINRYNEQFF	TGTGCCAGCAGCCAAGTTGTTCTGGTTTCTACCATAAATCGCTACAATGAGCAGTTCTTC
TRBD1	-	TRBV29-1	TRBJ2-3	CSVLGGSDTQYF	TGCAGCGTTCTAGGGGGCTCAGATACGCAGTATTTT
TRBD1	few	TRBV11-2	TRBJ1-3	CASSHNWDRDGNTIYF	TGTGCCAGCAGCCACAACTGGGACAGGGATGGAAACACCATATATTTT
TRBD1	once	TRBV10-3	TRBJ1-6	CAIRGQGAVSPLHF	TGTGCCATCAGGGGACAGGGGGCTGTTTCACCCCTCCACTTT
TRBD1	few	TRBV7-3	TRBJ2-2	CASSRGQGAGGELFF	TGTGCCAGCAGCCGAGGACAGGGGGCAGGCGGGGAGCTGTTTTTT
-	-	TRBV18	TRBJ2-5	CASSLQAGSVETQYF	TGTGCCAGCTCATTACAGGCGGGGAGTGTGGAGACCCAGTACTTC
TRBD2	-	TRBV28	TRBJ2-7	CASSSPGGRDFSYEQYF	TGTGCCAGCAGTTCGCCAGGCGGGAGGGATTTCTCCTACGAGCAGTACTTC
TRBD2	-	TRBV30	TRBJ2-1	CASISVAGDPREQFF	TGTGCCTCCATTTCGGTAGCGGGAGACCCCCGGGAGCAGTTCTTC
-	-	TRBV30	TRBJ1-4	CAWSTGEKLFF	TGTGCCTGGAGTACGGGTGAAAAACTGTTTTTT
TRBD2	-	TRBV11-2	TRBJ2-2	CASRTSGSSGELFF	TGTGCCAGCCGGACTAGCGGGAGTTCCGGGGAGCTGTTTTTT
-	-	TRBV10-1	TRBJ2-1	CASSEPSGSYPNEQFF	TGCGCCAGCAGTGAGCCTTCCGGGTCCTATCCAAATGAGCAGTTCTTC
-	-	TRBV4-3	TRBJ1-1	CASSQDQLRNTEAFF	TGCGCCAGCAGCCAAGATCAGTTACGGAACACTGAAGCTTTCTTT
-	-	TRBV2	TRBJ2-5	CASKSDQETQYF	TGTGCCAGCAAAAGCGACCAAGAGACCCAGTACTTC
-	-	TRBV28	TRBJ1-2	CAIRLQRGGVGYTF	TGTGCCATCCGGCTACAGAGGGGGGGAGTTGGCTACACCTTC
TRBD1	once	TRBV30	TRBJ2-1	CAWTLTGVGEQFF	TGTGCCTGGACTCTCACAGGGGTCGGGGAGCAGTTCTTC
-	-	TRBV4-3	TRBJ1-2	CASSQDPPGIYGYTF	TGCGCCAGCAGCCAAGATCCCCCAGGGATCTATGGCTACACCTTC
TRBD1	-	TRBV27	TRBJ1-2	CASRTGDAHGYTF	TGTGCCAGCAGGACAGGGGACGCACATGGCTACACCTTC
TRBD2	-	TRBV19	TRBJ2-7	CATSGGGRGNEQYF	TGTGCCACCAGCGGGGGCGGGAGAGGCAACGAGCAGTACTTC
-	-	TRBV27	TRBJ2-3	CASSSSGLRSTDTQYF	TGTGCCAGCAGTTCCTCAGGGTTGAGGAGCACAGATACGCAGTATTTT
TRBD1	-	TRBV19	TRBJ1-2	CASSQDRGDYGYTF	TGTGCCAGTAGTCAGGACAGGGGAGACTATGGCTACACCTTC
-	-	TRBV15	TRBJ1-3	CATSQGPGNTIYF	TGTGCCACCAGCCAGGGGCCTGGAAACACCATATATTTT
TRBD1	-	TRBV28	TRBJ1-1	CASRTGENTEAFF	TGTGCCAGCCGGACAGGAGAGAACACTGAAGCTTTCTTT
TRBD1	-	TRBV29-1	TRBJ1-2	CSVEAPGQANYGYTF	TGCAGCGTTGAGGCTCCGGGACAGGCTAACTATGGCTACACCTTC
-	-	TRBV5-8	TRBJ1-4	CASNSGYRREKLFF	TGTGCCAGCAACTCGGGGTACCGAAGAGAAAAACTGTTTTTT
TRBD2	-	TRBV5-1	TRBJ2-3	CASSLLAGLGTDTQYF	TGCGCCAGCAGCTTATTAGCGGGATTGGGCACAGATACGCAGTATTTT
-	once	TRBV7-2	TRBJ2-7	CASRAGYEQYF	TGTGCCAGCAGGGCAGGGTACGAGCAGTACTTC
-	-	TRBV29-1	TRBJ1-2	CSVEGQRGGYTF	TGCAGCGTTGAAGGGCAAAGAGGTGGCTACACCTTC
TRBD2	-	TRBV11-2	TRBJ2-1	CASSRGGTTYNEQFF	TGTGCCAGCAGCCGCGGGGGGACCACTTACAATGAGCAGTTCTTC
TRBD1	-	TRBV9	TRBJ2-7	CASSPGDRNYEQYF	TGTGCCAGCAGCCCGGGGGACAGGAACTACGAGCAGTACTTC
-	-	TRBV28	TRBJ1-1	CASSPVRGGRRNTEAFF	TGTGCCAGCAGTCCCGTTCGGGGAGGGAGGAGAAACACTGAAGCTTTCTTT
TRBD2	-	TRBV29-1	TRBJ2-7	CSVEGTSAYEQYF	TGCAGCGTTGAAGGGACTAGCGCGTACGAGCAGTACTTC
TRBD1	-	TRBV7-2	TRBJ1-4	CASSSHRTGGSTNEKLFF	TGTGCCAGCAGCTCTCATCGGACAGGGGGCTCGACTAATGAAAAACTGTTTTTT
-	-	TRBV12-3/TRBV12-4	TRBJ1-5	CASSFQLGGPQHF	TGTGCCAGCAGTTTCCAACTGGGGGGGCCCCAGCATTTT
TRBD2	-	TRBV27	TRBJ2-3	CASTSWASGSTSTDTQYF	TGTGCCAGCACCTCATGGGCTAGCGGGAGCACTAGCACAGATACGCAGTATTTT
-	few	TRBV5-6	TRBJ1-6	CASSLGTGILPLHF	TGTGCCAGCAGCTTGGGGACCGGGATTCTGCCCCTCCACTTT